The 21 T cell receptor beta chains reported below all come from one sample, sequenced in a study of early T cells in non-severe SARS-CoV-2 infection. MiXCR, run by TCRdb on the 5' RACE reads, gives a single entry per CDR3 protein. The sample consists of about 120,000 distinct CDR3 sequences, roughly 12% of them appearing once. The sequencing here drew on whole blood, taken at baseline. Receptors originate from an adult who was a healthcare worker with PCR-confirmed SARS-CoV-2 infection or an uninfected control (not recorded which).

The table lists this clonotype with a few counts. This chain links TRBV28 with TRBJ2-4, with D tentatively TRBD2 (5 bases). Germline assignment: CDR1 MDHEN and CDR2 SYDVKM. V was trimmed by 3 bases and J by 9 bases, leaving 12 bases between them. The CDR3 length is 13 residues. In DNA, the CDR3 is TGTGCCAGCAGTTTCCCGGGAAGAAGCATTCAGTACTTC. Protein: CASSFPGRSIQYF.

This clonotype was observed a handful of times. V gene TRBV6-5 combines with J gene TRBJ1-2, with D maybe TRBD1 (5 bases). This CDR3 comprises 14 residues. V lost 6 bases and J 8 bases, leaving 19 bases between the germline ends. CDR1 and CDR2 from the germline V gene are MNHEY and SVGAGI. As DNA, the CDR3 is TGTGCCAGCAGCGGGGGGAGCCGGGAACGGGGCTACACCTTC. Protein product: CASSGGSRERGYTF.

This clonotype was observed a few times. V and J are TRBV7-9 and TRBJ1-1, with 8 bases aligning to TRBD1. Germline V gene sequence: CDR1 SEHNR, CDR2 FQNEAQ (reference sequence). Trimming took 6 bases from V and 5 from J; bases not matched to a gene: 17. CDR3 length equals 17 residues. The CDR3 nucleotides are TGTGCCAGCAGTCCCGGGACAGGTTTGGGGATGGGTACTGAAGCTTTCTTT. The encoded protein is CASSPGTGLGMGTEAFF.

This clonotype has at least ten counts. V is TRBV3-1 and J is TRBJ2-3, with D maybe TRBD1 (5 bases). V was pared by 7 bases and J by 0 bases, with 14 bases between. This CDR3 comprises 15 residues. From germline, CDR1 is LGHDT and CDR2 YNNKEL (reference sequence). The CDR3 protein is CASTLHDRSTDTQYF. CDR3 in DNA: TGTGCCAGCACCCTCCACGACAGAAGCACAGATACGCAGTATTTT.

The J gene is TRBJ2-1, the V gene TRBV20-1; D possibly corresponds to TRBD2 (6 bases). Germline values: CDR1 DFQATT, CDR2 SNEGSKA (reference sequence). The CDR3 runs to 13 residues. V lost 1 base and J 4 bases, leaving 8 bases between the germline ends. The CDR3 sequence: CSARAGAYNEQFF. The DNA for the CDR3 is TGCAGTGCTAGAGCGGGAGCGTACAATGAGCAGTTCTTC.

This clonotype was observed a few times. The gene calls are TRBV20-1 and TRBJ2-7, with D maybe TRBD1 (5 bases). The CDR3 loop spans 13 amino acids. Deletions cut 3 bases from V and 5 bases from J, with 14 bases between. Germline V lookup: CDR1 DFQATT, CDR2 SNEGSKA (reference sequence). The CDR3, as DNA: TGCAGTGCTAGGGAGCCAGGGAACCACGAGCAGTACTTC. Translating it yields CSAREPGNHEQYF.

The V gene is TRBV11-2, the J gene TRBJ1-1; 9 bases map to TRBD1. The CDR3 has 14 residues. Unmatched junction bases numbered 5, after V lost 4 bases and J lost 5 bases. The V gene's germline CDR1 is SGHAT and CDR2 FQNNGV. Here the CDR3 reads CASSSDRGETEAFF. Here the CDR3 DNA reads TGTGCCAGCAGCTCGGACAGGGGTGAAACTGAAGCTTTCTTT.

This clonotype appeared many times. The rearrangement links TRBV6-1 to TRBJ2-4, with 9 bases matching TRBD1. Germline V gives CDR1 MNHNS, CDR2 SASEGT. Unmatched junction bases numbered 7, after V lost 10 bases and J lost 6 bases. The CDR3 is 13 residues long. CDR3 sequence reads: CATEGGQGNIQYF. DNA of the CDR3: TGTGCCACCGAGGGGGGACAGGGAAACATTCAGTACTTC.

V usage is TRBV7-9 and J usage is TRBJ1-4; D not resolved. This CDR3 is 15 amino acids long. The V end lost 2 bases, the J end lost 3 bases, and 10 bases lay between the germline ends. Germline-derived CDR1 and CDR2 are SEHNR and FQNEAQ (reference sequence). The CDR3 DNA is TGTGCCAGCAGCTTATTGTCCGGATCTAATGAAAAACTGTTTTTT. Residues: CASSLLSGSNEKLFF.

Regarding this clonotype: This likely comes from a read error, as the CDR3 has no conserved phenylalanine or tryptophan at its end. The chain uses TRBV2 and TRBJ2-7, with unresolved D. Trimming left V 4 bases short and J 5 bases short, with 12 bases between. Germline V gives CDR1 SNHLY, CDR2 FYNNEI. The CDR3 loop spans 13 amino acids. The CDR3: CASSAEIADEQYL. For the CDR3, the DNA is TGTGCCAGCAGTGCTGAGATCGCGGACGAGCAGTACCTC.

This chain links TRBV6-5 with TRBJ2-3, with TRBD2 as a possible D gene (6 bases). V dropped 8 bases and J dropped 1 base, with 13 bases sitting between them. Germline V gene sequence: CDR1 MNHEY, CDR2 SVGAGI. CDR3 length: 14 residues. The CDR3 region has the DNA TGTGCCAGCTCTGGAGGGCTGGGCACAGATACGCAGTATTTT. It is translated as CASSGGLGTDTQYF.

A remark on this clonotype: The DNA is left out, because the CDR3 cannot be placed on it with certainty; the CDR3 is given as TCRdb lists it. The chain has TRBV6-5 and TRBJ1-5; the listed D gene, TRBD1, was not tested against the DNA. The CDR3 has 15 residues if both end residues are counted. The germline gives CDR1 MNHEY, CDR2 SVGAGI. The CDR3 loop is CASSTSEGASQPQHF.

The chain combines TRBV12-5 with TRBJ1-1, with 7 bases lining up with TRBD1. V shed 4 bases and J 7 bases; nucleotides not matched to a gene: 3. The CDR3 length is 12 residues. CDR1 and CDR2 (germline): LGHNT, FRNRAP. The CDR3 loop is CASGSHRGEAFF. The CDR3 nucleotides read TGTGCTAGTGGTTCGCACAGGGGTGAAGCTTTCTTT. The complete variable domain, with remaining parts taken from reference TRBV12-5 and TRBJ1-1, reads DARVTQTPRHKVTEMGQEVTMRCQPILGHNTVFWYRQTMMQGLELLAYFRNRAPLDDSGMPKDRFSAEMPDATLATLKIQPSEPRDSAVYFCASGSHRGEAFFGQGTRLTVV.

This clonotype was seen ten or more times. V usage is TRBV2 and J usage is TRBJ2-2; TRBD2 is a possible D gene (5 bases). The CDR3 has 16 amino acids. Germline-derived CDR1 and CDR2 are SNHLY and FYNNEI. The V and J ends lost 5 bases and 2 bases respectively, with 15 bases between them. CDR3 sequence: CASSSGGGLNTGELFF. As DNA, the CDR3 is TGTGCCAGCAGTTCCGGTGGCGGGCTAAACACCGGGGAGCTGTTTTTT.

For the CDR3, the DNA is TGCAGCTTGTCGGGGGCCTATGGCTACACCTTC. As protein: CSLSGAYGYTF. V and J are TRBV29-1 and TRBJ1-2, with a weak D call TRBD1 (6 bases). CDR3 length: 11 residues. V was shortened by 8 bases and J by 4 bases, with 11 bases between the two germline ends. In germline, CDR1 is SQVTM, CDR2 ANQGSEA.

This clonotype was counted only a few times. The J gene is TRBJ2-5, the V gene TRBV9; 9 bases map to TRBD2. The CDR3 sequence is 16 residues long. V shed 4 bases, J shed 4 bases, and the junction held 11 bases outside the gene matches. From germline, CDR1 is SGDLS and CDR2 YYNGEE. Here the CDR3 reads CASSTEARGGPETQYF. The CDR3 region has the DNA TGTGCCAGCAGCACCGAGGCGCGGGGGGGCCCAGAGACCCAGTACTTC. Based on the CDR3 plus reference TRBV9 and TRBJ2-5, the full variable domain is DSGVTQTPKHLITATGQRVTLRCSPRSGDLSVYWYQQSLDQGLQFLIQYYNGEERAKGNILERFSAQQFPDLHSELNLSSLELGDSALYFCASSTEARGGPETQYFGPGTRLLVL.

The chain carries TRBV24-1 and TRBJ1-5, with D hard to call. CDR1 and CDR2 from the germline V gene are KGHDR and SFDVKD. The CDR3 runs to 14 residues. The germline V and J ends were trimmed by 2 bases and 5 bases, with 9 bases remaining between them. CDR3 region: CATSDSDEYQPQHF. For the CDR3, the DNA is TGTGCCACCAGTGATTCCGATGAGTATCAGCCCCAGCATTTT.

The table lists this clonotype with many counts. This rearrangement joins TRBV29-1 to TRBJ2-7; a weak D match, TRBD2 (5 bases). The CDR3 loop spans 10 amino acids. The V and J ends lost 6 bases and 7 bases respectively, with 10 bases between them. From germline, CDR1 is SQVTM and CDR2 ANQGSEA. This chain's CDR3 is CSVWSGEQYF. CDR3 sequence (DNA): TGCAGCGTCTGGTCGGGGGAGCAGTACTTC.

A few counts support this clonotype. The chain recombines TRBV9 with TRBJ2-2; weak D call: TRBD1 (6 bases). The CDR3 loop spans 13 amino acids. Trimming pared 7 bases from V and 7 bases from J, leaving 14 bases between. CDR1 SGDLS and CDR2 YYNGEE come from the germline V gene. The CDR3 protein is CASGSTGNGELFF. CDR3 nucleotide sequence: TGTGCCAGCGGGTCAACAGGGAACGGGGAGCTGTTTTTT.

The rearrangement links TRBV5-4 to TRBJ1-6; D not resolved. V lost 2 bases and J 0 bases, leaving 9 bases between the germline ends. The CDR3 is made up of 16 amino acids. Germline CDR1 SGHNT, CDR2 YYREEE (reference sequence). The DNA of the CDR3 is TGTGCCAGCAGCTTATCGTTAAGCTCCTATAATTCACCCCTCCACTTT. This gives the protein CASSLSLSSYNSPLHF.

This chain joins TRBV5-1 and TRBJ2-1, with 8 bases aligning to TRBD2. The junction had 20 bases not matched to a gene; V was cut back by 4 bases and J by 14 bases. The germline gives CDR1 SGHRS, CDR2 YFSETQ. The CDR3 sequence is 16 residues long. CDR3 residues: CASSPGLAGGLVSEFF. As DNA, the CDR3 is TGCGCCAGCAGCCCCGGCTTGGCGGGGGGCCTTGTCTCCGAGTTCTTC.